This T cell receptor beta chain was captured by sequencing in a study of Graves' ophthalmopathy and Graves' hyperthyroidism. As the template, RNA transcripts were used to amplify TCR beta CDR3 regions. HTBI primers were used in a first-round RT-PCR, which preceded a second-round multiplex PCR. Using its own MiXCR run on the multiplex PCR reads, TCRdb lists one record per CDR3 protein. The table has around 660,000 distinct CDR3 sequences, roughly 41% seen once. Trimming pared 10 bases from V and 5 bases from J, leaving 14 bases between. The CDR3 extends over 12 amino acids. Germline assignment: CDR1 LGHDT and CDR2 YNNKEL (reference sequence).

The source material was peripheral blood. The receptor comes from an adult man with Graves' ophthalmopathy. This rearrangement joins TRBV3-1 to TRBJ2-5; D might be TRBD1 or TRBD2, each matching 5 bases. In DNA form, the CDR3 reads TGTGCCACCGCTGAGGGACGGGAGACCCAGTACTTC. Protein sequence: CATAEGRETQYF.